Sequencing of this T cell receptor beta chain was carried out in a study of sequential checkpoint blockade in melanoma. Study summary: After both sequences, patients received maintenance nivolumab.

Sequenced by immunoSEQ multiplex PCR; TCRdb stores in-frame clones only, minus some. This repertoire shows some 40,000 clones, about four fifths found once; its top ten account for around 5.1%. This sample's treatment: randomized to nivolumab then ipilimumab (arm A) or the reverse (arm B). No patient had prior DNA-damaging chemotherapy. From thawed PBMCs, live CD3+CD8+ cells negative for CD19 and CD56 were sorted. The CDR3 sequence is 14 residues long. The germline V gene has CDR1 SGHRS and CDR2 YFSETQ. The ends lost 7 bases at V and 3 bases at J; junction bases unmatched: 10. The rearrangement joins TRBV5-1 to TRBJ2-7; 7 bases fit TRBD1. This sample comprised CD8+ T cells sorted from blood (inferred from file names), obtained from a patient given nivolumab and ipilimumab in sequence. The TCR sequence derives from a human donor with melanoma. The CDR3 loop is CASGSGTEGYEQYF. In DNA, the CDR3 is TGCGCCAGCGGCTCCGGGACAGAAGGCTACGAGCAGTACTTC.